The 25 T cell receptor beta chains presented below share a single source sample, sequenced in a study of graft-versus-host responses after intestinal transplantation. The table came from immunoSEQ multiplex PCR; TCRdb's copy has only in-frame clones and leaves some out. The data hold about 51,000 clones, with roughly 95% observed a single time. For these receptors, no antigen is known. The specimen was unstimulated CD8+ T cells sorted from spleen or lymph node cells, collected before transplant. The receptor source for this set is a human donor who was the organ donor for an intestinal transplant.

V usage is TRBV9 and J usage is TRBJ2-3; D ambiguous. CDR1 is SGDLS, CDR2 YYNGEE, per germline. The CDR3 sequence is 13 residues long. Trimming shortened V by 0 bases and J by 4 bases, and 6 bases separated the two germline ends. The CDR3 region has the DNA TGTGCCAGCAGCGTAGAGGGCCCAGATACGCAGTATTTT. As protein: CASSVEGPDTQYF.

The rearrangement links TRBV29-1 to TRBJ1-2; 7 nucleotides agree with TRBD1. This CDR3 spans 13 amino acids. V dropped 6 bases and J dropped 3; count of bases not matched to a gene: 7. The germline V gene encodes CDR1 SQVTM and CDR2 ANQGSEA. CDR3 sequence reads: CSVDRSLDYGYTF. The CDR3, as DNA: TGCAGCGTGGACAGGTCGTTAGACTATGGCTACACCTTC.

The chain joins TRBV27 to TRBJ1-3; the match to TRBD1 covers 9 bases. The V gene's germline CDR1 is MNHEY and CDR2 SMNVEV (reference sequence). Trimming removed 3 bases from V and 4 bases from J; junction bases left unmatched: 13. The CDR3 length is 18 residues. The DNA for the CDR3 is TGTGCCAGCAGTTTTAACGGACAGGGGAATTTGCCCGGAAACACCATATATTTT. This sequence encodes CASSFNGQGNLPGNTIYF.

The chain is built from TRBV4-2 and TRBJ1-4, with D maybe TRBD1 (5 bases). Trimming pared 0 bases from V and 6 bases from J, leaving 17 bases between. The germline gives CDR1 LGHNA, CDR2 YNFKEQ. The CDR3 length is 17 residues. In DNA form, the CDR3 reads TGTGCCAGCAGCCAAGAGGAATGGGGGGACGGATATGAAAAACTGTTTTTT. This sequence encodes CASSQEEWGDGYEKLFF.

The rearrangement joins TRBV20-1 to TRBJ2-7, with a possible D match to TRBD1 (6 bases). The CDR3 is 11 residues long. Trimming shortened V by 2 bases and J by 4 bases, and 6 bases separated the two germline ends. Germline CDR1 is DFQATT and CDR2 is SNEGSKA (reference sequence). The CDR3 DNA reads TGCAGTGCTAGACAGGGGTACGAGCAGTACTTC. The encoded protein is CSARQGYEQYF.

The chain joins TRBV27 to TRBJ2-7; D ambiguous. V shed 3 bases and J shed 3 bases, with 12 bases lying between them. Germline V gene lookup returns CDR1 MNHEY and CDR2 SMNVEV (reference sequence). The CDR3 has 14 residues. The CDR3 region is CASSFASNSYEQYF. DNA for the CDR3: TGTGCCAGCAGTTTTGCTTCCAACAGCTACGAGCAGTACTTC.

This clone was seen only a few times. This rearrangement joins TRBV5-6 to TRBJ2-3; 11 positions agree with TRBD2. Germline V gene sequence: CDR1 SGHDT, CDR2 YYEEEE. Trimming took 2 bases from V and 2 from J; bases not matched to a gene: 4. This CDR3 spans 16 amino acids. The CDR3 DNA follows: TGTGCCAGCAGCTTAATAGCGGGGGGGATCACAGATACGCAGTATTTT. Protein sequence: CASSLIAGGITDTQYF.

This rearrangement joins TRBV15 to TRBJ2-1, with 11 bases fitting TRBD2. The V gene end was trimmed by 1 base and the J gene end by 6 bases; junction bases not matched to a gene: 8. The CDR3 has 17 residues. The germline gives CDR1 LNHNV, CDR2 YYDKDF (reference sequence). In nucleotides, the CDR3 is TGTGCCACCAGCAGAGGCGCCCTAGCGGGGGGTTTCAATGAGCAGTTCTTC. Amino acid sequence: CATSRGALAGGFNEQFF.

Only one count was recorded for this clone. The chain carries TRBV27 and TRBJ1-5; D gene uncertain. This CDR3 has 12 amino acids. The V end was cut by 3 bases, the J end by 7 bases, with 7 bases between. CDR1 is MNHEY and CDR2 is SMNVEV in the germline V gene (reference sequence). Here the CDR3 reads CASSFGGQPQHF. CDR3 sequence (DNA): TGTGCCAGCAGTTTTGGAGGCCAGCCCCAGCATTTT.

The CDR3 protein is CASSVASYSQPQHF. The DNA for the CDR3 is TGTGCCAGCAGCGTAGCCAGTTATAGTCAGCCCCAGCATTTT. The chain links TRBV9 to TRBJ1-5; D is ambiguous. The CDR3 consists of 14 residues. Germline V gives CDR1 SGDLS, CDR2 YYNGEE. Trimming cost V 0 bases and J 6 bases, with 10 bases left between them.

To note about this clone: At one end the junction does not follow the germline gene, possibly because of a read error. The chain couples TRBV28 to TRBJ1-5; D possibly corresponds to TRBD1 (5 bases). This CDR3 is built from 14 residues. The germline V gene has CDR1 MDHEN and CDR2 SYDVKM. The CDR3 DNA reads TGTGCCAGCAGTTTTGGGCAGGGTGACATTCCCCAGCTTTTT. It is translated as CASSFGQGDIPQLF.

The V call is TRBV28, the J call TRBJ1-5; TRBD1 matches 8 bases. Trimming cost V 6 bases and J 5 bases; bases outside gene matches: 6. Germline loops: CDR1 MDHEN, CDR2 SYDVKM. The length of the CDR3 is 14 residues. The CDR3 DNA follows: TGTGCCAGCAGCCCCGGGACAGGTTATCAGCCCCAGCATTTT. It is translated as CASSPGTGYQPQHF.

J is TRBJ1-4 and V is TRBV11-2; weak D call: TRBD1 (6 bases). Germline lookup yields CDR1 SGHAT and CDR2 FQNNGV. The germline V and J ends were trimmed by 9 bases and 8 bases, with 19 bases remaining between them. The CDR3 consists of 14 residues. CDR3 sequence reads: CARRTVEEEEKLFF. The CDR3 DNA is TGTGCCAGAAGGACAGTCGAAGAGGAAGAAAAACTGTTTTTT.

The chain has TRBV7-8 and TRBJ2-5; D might be TRBD1 (5 bases). Germline V gene sequence: CDR1 SGHVS, CDR2 FQNEAQ. The CDR3 has 14 residues. Trimming removed 5 bases from V and 1 base from J, with 11 bases in between. Here the CDR3 DNA reads TGTGCCAGCAGCCTAGAGACAGTCCAAGAGACCCAGTACTTC. Encoded protein: CASSLETVQETQYF.

The chain joins TRBV7-9 to TRBJ1-4; D unresolved. This CDR3 comprises 13 residues. The germline CDR1 and CDR2 sequences are SEHNR and FQNEAQ (reference sequence). V was shortened by 5 bases and J by 7 bases, with 11 bases between the two germline ends. CDR3 nucleotides: TGTGCCAGCAGCCCCTATTATGCTGAAAAACTGTTTTTT. It codes for CASSPYYAEKLFF.

This sequence joins TRBV4-1 and TRBJ2-1; TRBD2 is a possible D gene (5 bases). The length of the CDR3 is 18 residues. Between the trimmed V and J ends, which lost 3 bases and 0 bases, there was a span of 18 bases. Germline CDR1 is MGHRA and CDR2 is YSYEKL. CDR3 region: CASSHAAVGLSSYNEQFF. The CDR3 coding sequence is TGCGCCAGCAGCCACGCCGCGGTAGGACTCAGCTCCTACAATGAGCAGTTCTTC.

In DNA, the CDR3 is TGTGCCAGCAGCGGGGGGACTGAACTCTACGAGCAGTACTTC. This encodes CASSGGTELYEQYF. The rearrangement joins TRBV28 to TRBJ2-5; 7 positions agree with TRBD2. The DNA end is a closer match to TRBJ2-7, so the J assignment may be wrong. Per the germline V gene, CDR1 is MDHEN and CDR2 is SYDVKM. The CDR3 is made up of 14 amino acids.

The rearrangement joins TRBV27 to TRBJ1-1, with unresolved D. The CDR3 has 14 amino acids. The germline gives CDR1 MNHEY, CDR2 SMNVEV (reference sequence). The germline V and J ends were trimmed by 0 bases and 4 bases, with 9 bases remaining between them. CDR3 residues: CASSLSPRSTEAFF. DNA of the CDR3: TGTGCCAGCAGTTTATCCCCGAGATCCACTGAAGCTTTCTTT.

V and J are TRBV7-6 and TRBJ2-7; D uncertain. V was clipped by 2 bases and J by 3 bases, with 5 bases between them. The CDR3 consists of 12 residues. The germline V gene has CDR1 SGHVS and CDR2 FNYEAQ. The CDR3 nucleotides read TGTGCCAGCAGCTTAAGCAACTACGAGCAGTACTTC. Translated: CASSLSNYEQYF.

The chain couples TRBV12-1 to TRBJ1-1. TRBV12-1 represents a pseudogene. The CDR3 spans 13 residues. The CDR3 coding sequence is TGTGCCAGCAGCTCCTGTGGGAACACTGAAGCTTTCTTT. It translates to CASSSCGNTEAFF.

The chain joins TRBV9 to TRBJ1-6; D is possibly TRBD1 (5 bases). This CDR3 has 14 residues. The germline gives CDR1 SGDLS, CDR2 YYNGEE. The germline V and J ends were trimmed by 3 bases and 10 bases, with 14 bases remaining between them. DNA for the CDR3: TGTGCCAGCAGCGCGGCGCAGGGTCACTCACCCCTCCACTTT. Its protein is CASSAAQGHSPLHF.

This clone was seen just once. V is TRBV27 and J is TRBJ2-1; the D is unclear. CDR1 MNHEY and CDR2 SMNVEV come from the germline V gene (reference sequence). This CDR3 comprises 13 residues. V lost 3 bases, J lost 5 bases, and 8 bases lay in between. CDR3 sequence: CASSLLGDNEQFF. CDR3 nucleotides: TGTGCCAGCAGTTTGTTAGGAGACAATGAGCAGTTCTTC.

V is TRBV10-3 and J is TRBJ2-1; 9 nucleotides match TRBD1. The CDR3 sequence is 15 residues long. CDR1 is ENHRY and CDR2 is SYGVKD in the germline V gene. The V and J ends lost 4 bases and 5 bases, in that order; junction bases with no gene match: 6. CDR3 loop: CAISGDRVGNNEQFF. The CDR3 DNA reads TGTGCCATCAGTGGGGACAGGGTAGGGAACAATGAGCAGTTCTTC.

This sequence joins TRBV28 and TRBJ1-1; 11 bases match TRBD1. Germline V CDR1 and CDR2: MDHEN, SYDVKM. The V gene end was trimmed by 2 bases and the J gene end by 4 bases; junction bases not matched to a gene: 3. The CDR3 covers 15 residues. The CDR3 coding sequence is TGTGCCAGCAGTTTAAGGGACAGGGGGGGCACTGAAGCTTTCTTT. Translating gives CASSLRDRGGTEAFF.

In its sample, this clone was seen once. V is TRBV13 and J is TRBJ2-7, with 8 bases that match TRBD2. J was trimmed by 7 bases and V by 5 bases; bases with no gene match: 1. The CDR3 consists of 11 residues. Per germline, CDR1 PRHDT and CDR2 FYEKMQ (reference sequence). DNA of the CDR3: TGTGCCAGCAGCCGGGGGGGGGAGCAGTACTTC. It codes for CASSRGGEQYF.